This T cell receptor beta chain originates from a study of T cells after posttransplantation cyclophosphamide. Regarding the study as a whole: Later blood repertoires were often dominated by clones from the donor CD8+ memory compartment. After PTCy, TRB diversity resembled that of CNI/methotrexate controls. Blood and skin or GI T cell repertoires showed limited TRB overlap.

Worth noting for this clone: Its antigen is undetermined.

Data came from immunoSEQ multiplex PCR; TCRdb stores just in-frame clones and leaves some out. This sample comprises about 44,000 clones, none seen once only. On the day of bone marrow donation, the related graft donor provided peripheral blood. The CDR3 runs to 15 residues. The germline CDR1 and CDR2 sequences are MNHEY and SMNVEV (reference sequence). The V and J ends lost 4 bases and 4 bases, in that order; junction bases with no gene match: 3. This rearrangement joins TRBV27 to TRBJ2-2, with 10 nucleotides matching TRBD1. The sequencing sample was made of PBMCs. The origin of this receptor is a man aged 35 to 55 in good health, CMV-negative, and a related stem cell transplant donor. Here the CDR3 DNA reads TGTGCCAGCAGTTGGACAGGGGGAGGCACCGGGGAGCTGTTTTTT. It is translated as CASSWTGGGTGELFF.